These 30 T cell receptor beta chains were all obtained from the same sample, sequenced in a study of T cell responses to AZD1222 COVID-19 vaccine. Generated by immunoSEQ multiplex PCR, the TCRdb table keeps only in-frame clones and is missing some. The data show approximately 150,000 clones, nearly 90% seen once. This material consisted of peripheral blood, taken on day 0 of AZD1222 vaccination. These receptors were taken from an adult in good health.

The chain employs TRBV4-2 and TRBJ1-2; 10 bases agree with TRBD1. The CDR3 runs to 18 residues. Germline V lookup: CDR1 LGHNA, CDR2 YNFKEQ. The V and J ends lost 5 bases and 5 bases, in that order; junction bases with no gene match: 17. The CDR3 region is CASSSIPSTGGGGYGYTF. CDR3 coding DNA: TGTGCCAGCAGCTCAATCCCCTCGACAGGGGGCGGAGGTTATGGCTACACCTTC.

This rearrangement joins TRBV7-2 to TRBJ2-5; a weak D match, TRBD1 (6 bases). With 5 bases removed from V and 5 bases from J, the gap between germline ends came to 12 bases. The CDR3 totals 13 residues. Germline CDR1 SGHTA, CDR2 FQGNSA. CDR3 sequence reads: CASSRDRTETQYF. DNA of the CDR3: TGTGCCAGCAGCCGAGACAGGACGGAGACCCAGTACTTC.

This CDR3 reads CASCALGTNEQFF. The DNA for the CDR3 is TGTGCCAGTTGCGCACTTGGAACCAATGAGCAGTTCTTC. The V gene is TRBV19, the J gene TRBJ2-1; D is ambiguous. Per the germline V gene, CDR1 is LNHDA and CDR2 is SQIVND (reference sequence). V was pared by 8 bases and J by 6 bases, with 14 bases between. The CDR3 has 13 amino acids.

V and J are TRBV10-2 and TRBJ1-3; no firm D call. Trimming took off 3 bases at V and 2 bases at J, with 2 bases between the two ends. Germline V lookup: CDR1 WSHSY, CDR2 SAAADI. CDR3 size: 12 residues. This CDR3 reads CASSETGNTIYF. CDR3 coding DNA: TGCGCCAGCAGTGAAACTGGAAACACCATATATTTT.

The chain combines TRBV7-8 with TRBJ2-5; 9 bases fit TRBD2. CDR3 length: 15 amino acids. J gave up 2 bases and V 1 base, and 2 bases lay outside the gene matches. Germline V lookup: CDR1 SGHVS, CDR2 FQNEAQ. The CDR3, as DNA: TGTGCCAGCAGCTTAGGGAGCGGGAGGCAAGAGACCCAGTACTTC. This translates into CASSLGSGRQETQYF.

The rearrangement joins TRBV19 to TRBJ2-7; D call uncertain. The CDR3 length is 13 residues. V shed 1 base and J shed 3 bases, with 7 bases lying between them. Germline CDR1 reads LNHDA; CDR2 reads SQIVND (reference sequence). DNA for the CDR3: TGTGCCAGTAGTATAGCTAGAGACTACGAGCAGTACTTC. Protein: CASSIARDYEQYF.

The chain employs TRBV18 and TRBJ1-5; a possible D gene is TRBD1 (6 bases). Germline CDR1 reads KGHSH; CDR2 reads LQKENI. The CDR3 has 15 residues. V lost 6 bases and J lost 4, with 16 bases in between. The CDR3 DNA follows: TGTGCCAGCTCCCCAACAGGGAGGGATAATCAGCCCCAGCATTTT. Encoded protein: CASSPTGRDNQPQHF.

In the case of this clone: One junction end disagrees with the germline gene, perhaps due to a read error. CDR3 loop: CAWSGVRDVSSF. For the CDR3, the DNA is TGTGCCTGGAGTGGGGTAAGGGACGTTTCAAGCTTC. This sequence joins TRBV30 and TRBJ1-2, with D possibly being TRBD1 (5 bases). This CDR3 region has 12 residues. Germline values: CDR1 GTSNPN, CDR2 SVGIG (reference sequence).

The rearrangement joins TRBV6-6 to TRBJ1-1; D remains unclear. V shed 8 bases and J shed 11 bases, with 18 bases lying between them. CDR3 length: 12 residues. Germline V lookup: CDR1 MNHNY, CDR2 SVGAGI (reference sequence). CDR3 sequence reads: CASSENLRSAFF. The CDR3 DNA reads TGTGCCAGCTCTGAAAATCTGAGGTCGGCTTTCTTT.

This chain links TRBV28 with TRBJ1-2; 7 bases line up with TRBD1. CDR3 length: 15 residues. Germline V lookup: CDR1 MDHEN, CDR2 SYDVKM. V shed 5 bases and J 7 bases; nucleotides not matched to a gene: 13. In DNA, the CDR3 is TGTGCCAGCAGTCCCCCCGGGAGGGCAGGGGGTGGCTACACCTTC. Translating it yields CASSPPGRAGGGYTF.

This clone was counted once. V and J are TRBV28 and TRBJ2-5; no clear D. The V gene lost 4 bases and the J gene lost 1 base, with 10 bases spanning the gap. Germline V gene data show CDR1 as MDHEN and CDR2 as SYDVKM. The CDR3 is 14 residues long. The CDR3 DNA reads as TGTGCCAGCAGTTCTCTTTCCCTCCAAGAGACCCAGTACTTC. It yields the protein CASSSLSLQETQYF.

This clone was observed a single time. This chain uses TRBV28 with TRBJ1-5; TRBD1 is a possible D gene (6 bases). The CDR3 extends over 16 amino acids. From germline, CDR1 is MDHEN and CDR2 SYDVKM. V shed 1 base and J shed 2 bases, with 12 bases lying between them. The chain's CDR3 is CASSLFTGTGNQPQHF. The DNA of the CDR3 is TGTGCCAGCAGTTTATTTACAGGGACGGGCAATCAGCCCCAGCATTTT. Full variable domain (missing parts from reference TRBV28 and TRBJ1-5): DVKVTQSSRYLVKRTGEKVFLECVQDMDHENMFWYRQDPGLGLRLIYFSYDVKMKEKGDIPEGYSVSREKKERFSLILESASTNQTSMYLCASSLFTGTGNQPQHFGDGTRLSIL.

The rearrangement links TRBV5-1 to TRBJ2-7; D not resolved. The CDR3 length is 13 residues. Trimming left V 1 base short and J 2 bases short, with 7 bases between. Germline lookup yields CDR1 SGHRS and CDR2 YFSETQ. CDR3 in amino acids: CASSLLDTYEQYF. The DNA of the CDR3 is TGCGCCAGCAGCTTGTTAGATACCTACGAGCAGTACTTC.

The chain uses TRBV6-5 and TRBJ1-5; 7 bases are a match to TRBD1. CDR3 length: 15 amino acids. Germline V lookup: CDR1 MNHEY, CDR2 SVGAGI. The V segment lost 6 bases and the J segment 2 bases; nucleotides outside the gene matches: 7. In DNA form, the CDR3 reads TGTGCCAGCAGAACAACAGGGGCTGGCAATCAGCCCCAGCATTTT. Encoded protein: CASRTTGAGNQPQHF.

The chain has TRBV28 and TRBJ1-5; D possibly corresponds to TRBD1 (5 bases). CDR1 and CDR2 (germline): MDHEN, SYDVKM. The CDR3 is made up of 15 amino acids. Trimming stripped 2 bases from V and 4 bases from J, with 12 bases between. This CDR3 reads CASSLRGTLNQPQHF. As DNA, the CDR3 is TGTGCCAGCAGTTTAAGGGGTACCCTAAATCAGCCCCAGCATTTT.

The rearrangement uses TRBV6-6 and TRBJ2-7; TRBD2 matches 13 bases. V trimming: 5 bases; J trimming: 4 bases; junction bases outside the gene matches: 8. This CDR3 comprises 16 residues. The germline gives CDR1 MNHNY, CDR2 SVGAGI (reference sequence). The CDR3 protein is CASSAPGLAGTYEQYF. DNA for the CDR3: TGTGCCAGCAGTGCGCCGGGACTAGCGGGGACTTACGAGCAGTACTTC.

The chain carries TRBV4-2 and TRBJ2-7; the match to TRBD2 covers 10 bases. With V trimmed by 0 bases and J by 4 bases, 3 bases remained unmatched. The CDR3 loop spans 15 amino acids. Germline V gene sequence: CDR1 LGHNA, CDR2 YNFKEQ. The CDR3 loop is CASSQEPAGGYEQYF. CDR3 in DNA: TGTGCCAGCAGCCAAGAACCAGCGGGAGGGTACGAGCAGTACTTC.

For the CDR3, the DNA is TGTGCCAGCAGCCAAACCAGTGTGAGTTACGAGCAGTACTTC. Encoded protein: CASSQTSVSYEQYF. V and J are TRBV9 and TRBJ2-7; D remains unclear. V gave up 4 bases and J gave up 4 bases, with 15 bases separating them. The CDR3 covers 14 residues. Germline loops: CDR1 SGDLS, CDR2 YYNGEE.

The chain couples TRBV2 to TRBJ1-6; D might be TRBD1 (6 bases). Trimming removed 8 bases from V and 8 bases from J, with 19 bases in between. The germline CDR1 and CDR2 sequences are SNHLY and FYNNEI. The CDR3 has 15 residues. The CDR3 nucleotides read TGTGCCAGCCGTACCACAGGGTTCTCGGATTCACCCCTCCACTTT. This encodes CASRTTGFSDSPLHF.

The chain has TRBV23-1 and TRBJ1-1; no reliable D call. TRBV23-1 is annotated as an ORF whose role is uncertain. This CDR3 is 16 amino acids long. V was trimmed by 3 bases and J by 0 bases, leaving 14 bases between them. The CDR3 loop is CASSHRERNMNTEAFF. The CDR3 coding sequence is TGCGCCAGCAGTCATCGGGAACGGAACATGAACACTGAAGCTTTCTTT.

V gene TRBV6-5 combines with J gene TRBJ2-2, with D uncertain. Trimming took 7 bases from V and 0 from J, leaving 6 bases between them. Germline V gives CDR1 MNHEY, CDR2 SVGAGI. The CDR3 has 13 residues. CDR3 nucleotides: TGTGCCAGCACCAGATCGAACACCGGGGAGCTGTTTTTT. This encodes CASTRSNTGELFF.

The chain couples TRBV2 to TRBJ1-2; D call uncertain. V gave up 6 bases and J gave up 3 bases, with 14 bases separating them. The V gene's germline CDR1 is SNHLY and CDR2 FYNNEI. The CDR3 totals 14 residues. This chain's CDR3 is CASRATSLDYGYTF. CDR3 coding DNA: TGTGCCAGCAGGGCTACGTCTCTTGACTATGGCTACACCTTC.

This clone was seen a single time. V usage is TRBV19 and J usage is TRBJ1-1; the D gene is possibly TRBD1 (6 bases). With 6 bases removed from V and 1 base from J, the gap between germline ends came to 12 bases. CDR1 is LNHDA, CDR2 SQIVND, per germline (reference sequence). The CDR3 is 14 residues long. The chain's CDR3 is CASRITGTNTEAFF. The CDR3 bases are TGTGCCAGTAGGATCACAGGGACGAACACTGAAGCTTTCTTT.

The V call is TRBV5-8, the J call TRBJ2-3; D remains ambiguous. Germline lookup yields CDR1 SGHTS and CDR2 YDEGEE. This CDR3 is 15 amino acids long. Trimming removed 0 bases from V and 6 bases from J, with 14 bases in between. In DNA, the CDR3 is TGTGCCAGCAGCTTGGGGCGTAGGTTTGCGGATACGCAGTATTTT. This encodes CASSLGRRFADTQYF.

The chain recombines TRBV19 with TRBJ1-5, with a tentative D call TRBD1 (5 bases). V gave up 1 base and J gave up 1 base, with 14 bases separating them. Germline loops: CDR1 LNHDA, CDR2 SQIVND (reference sequence). The CDR3 length is 17 residues. CDR3 loop: CASSIVLGAGSNQPQHF. As DNA, the CDR3 is TGTGCCAGTAGTATAGTCCTCGGGGCGGGAAGCAATCAGCCCCAGCATTTT.

This clone was recorded only once. This chain joins TRBV12-3 or TRBV12-4 and TRBJ1-2, with D unclear. The V and J ends lost 3 bases and 2 bases respectively, with 4 bases between them. The CDR3 covers 12 residues. The CDR3 loop reads CASSFGNYGYTF. CDR3 nucleotides: TGTGCCAGCAGTTTCGGAAACTATGGCTACACCTTC.

The J gene is TRBJ1-1, the V gene TRBV5-5; D remains ambiguous. This CDR3 comprises 13 residues. Trimming stripped 0 bases from V and 1 base from J, with 4 bases between. Germline V gene data show CDR1 as SGHKS and CDR2 as YYEKEE (reference sequence). The CDR3 DNA reads TGTGCCAGCAGCTTGGTAGCGAACACTGAAGCTTTCTTT. Translation: CASSLVANTEAFF.

This sequence joins TRBV30 and TRBJ1-1; D is possibly TRBD1 (5 bases). V was trimmed by 2 bases and J by 2 bases, leaving 18 bases between them. The CDR3 covers 16 residues. CDR1 and CDR2 from the germline V gene are GTSNPN and SVGIG (reference sequence). This CDR3 is CAWSRGTGIPNTEAFF. The CDR3 bases are TGTGCCTGGAGTCGGGGGACTGGGATTCCTAACACTGAAGCTTTCTTT.

V and J are TRBV2 and TRBJ1-5; D is ambiguous. The CDR3 runs 13 residues. The V and J ends lost 3 bases and 6 bases respectively, with 9 bases between them. The germline V gene has CDR1 SNHLY and CDR2 FYNNEI. DNA for the CDR3: TGTGCCAGCAGTGAGGAGGTTTTTCAGCCCCAGCATTTT. Its protein product is CASSEEVFQPQHF.

The rearrangement uses TRBV28 and TRBJ1-1; D uncertain. Between the trimmed V and J ends, which lost 2 bases and 6 bases, there was a span of 10 bases. Germline lookup yields CDR1 MDHEN and CDR2 SYDVKM. The CDR3 loop spans 13 amino acids. The CDR3 bases are TGTGCCAGCAGTTTAACGGTGTTTCCTGAAGCTTTCTTT. It yields the protein CASSLTVFPEAFF.